The 23 T cell receptor beta chains reported below all come from one sample, sequenced in a study of human T cells and chemical hapten exposure. Time point denoted: pre-sensitization, week 0. Treatment noted: therapeutic diphenylcyclopropenone sensitization with weekly scalp DPC. TCRdb used MiXCR to reprocess the RACE reads, holding one entry per CDR3 protein. The table has some 90,000 distinct CDR3 sequences, 8.5% to 9% seen once; the top ten hold roughly 2.6%. The source was whole blood, collected in connection with sensitization to the hapten diphenylcyclopropenone (DPC). The receptors stem from a man in his forties with alopecia areata. Some clones in this sample may be carry-over from other donors' samples.

This clonotype was seen a few times. V gene TRBV29-1 combines with J gene TRBJ1-2; D uncertain. Between the trimmed V and J ends, which lost 1 base and 8 bases, there was a span of 23 bases. CDR3 length: 16 amino acids. Germline lookup yields CDR1 SQVTM and CDR2 ANQGSEA. The CDR3 nucleotides are TGCAGCGTTGAAGGTATTTTCGGGGAGACCTTCGGGGGCTACACCTTC. As protein: CSVEGIFGETFGGYTF. Supplemented by reference TRBV29-1 and TRBJ1-2, the full variable domain reads SAVISQKPSRDICQRGTSLTIQCQVDSQVTMMFWYRQQPGQSLTLIATANQGSEATYESGFVIDKFPISRPNLTFSTLTVSNMSPEDSSIYLCSVEGIFGETFGGYTFGSGTRLTVV.

This clonotype has ten or more counts. CDR3 coding DNA: TGTGCCAGCAGCAAGGCGGGGGTTTTGGGGCAGTACTTC. Amino acid sequence: CASSKAGVLGQYF. V is TRBV6-2 or TRBV6-3 and J is TRBJ2-7; TRBD2 matches at 7 bases. Germline V lookup: CDR1 MNHEY, CDR2 SVGEGT. The V segment lost 6 bases and the J segment 9 bases; nucleotides outside the gene matches: 11. The CDR3 loop spans 13 amino acids.

The rearrangement joins TRBV2 to TRBJ2-7, with no clear D. The germline gives CDR1 SNHLY, CDR2 FYNNEI. V lost 6 bases and J lost 6, with 15 bases in between. The CDR3 runs to 13 residues. The CDR3 sequence is CASSQGGAREQYV. CDR3 coding DNA: TGTGCCAGCAGCCAAGGTGGAGCGCGCGAGCAGTACGTC.

This clonotype was seen at least ten times. The chain couples TRBV11-2 to TRBJ2-1; 8 nucleotides align to TRBD2. The V gene end was trimmed by 5 bases and the J gene end by 3 bases; junction bases not matched to a gene: 9. This CDR3 is 16 amino acids long. Germline V lookup: CDR1 SGHAT, CDR2 FQNNGV. CDR3: CASSRVLAGFYNEQFF. DNA of the CDR3: TGTGCCAGCAGCCGGGTCCTAGCGGGCTTCTACAATGAGCAGTTCTTC.

This chain joins TRBV29-1 and TRBJ2-7; D possibly corresponds to TRBD2 (6 bases). Germline V gene sequence: CDR1 SQVTM, CDR2 ANQGSEA. V was shortened by 5 bases and J by 5 bases, with 10 bases between the two germline ends. The CDR3 spans 11 residues. The CDR3 region is CSVQRENEQYV. DNA for the CDR3: TGCAGCGTTCAACGGGAGAACGAGCAGTACGTC.

This clonotype was found many times. CDR3 sequence (DNA): TGTGCCAGCAGTGGGGGACAGGCAAAAGAGACCCAGTACTTC. Encoded protein: CASSGGQAKETQYF. The V call is TRBV6-4, the J call TRBJ2-5; 8 positions match TRBD1. CDR1 and CDR2 from the germline V gene are MRHNA and SNTAGT. The CDR3 length is 14 residues. The trim removed 4 bases at V and 3 bases at J, leaving 4 bases unmatched.

This chain uses TRBV3-1 with TRBJ1-5; 8 bases map to TRBD1. CDR3 length: 16 amino acids. CDR1 is LGHDT, CDR2 YNNKEL, per germline (reference sequence). With V trimmed by 3 bases and J by 0 bases, 4 bases remained unmatched. DNA for the CDR3: TGTGCCAGCAGCCATTCAGGGACAGGTAGCAATCAGCCCCAGCATTTT. Protein product: CASSHSGTGSNQPQHF.

The sample holds a few counts of this clonotype. The chain has TRBV14 and TRBJ2-3; tentatively, D is TRBD1 (6 bases). The CDR3 consists of 16 residues. Germline values: CDR1 SGHDN, CDR2 FVKESK. V shed 3 bases and J shed 0 bases, with 13 bases lying between them. The CDR3 is CASSHLPGQSTDTQYF. CDR3 nucleotides: TGTGCCAGCAGCCACTTACCGGGACAAAGCACAGATACGCAGTATTTT.

V and J are TRBV28 and TRBJ2-7; D perhaps matches TRBD2 (6 bases). V lost 3 bases, J lost 3 bases, and 30 bases lay in between. The length of the CDR3 is 20 residues. Germline CDR1 reads MDHEN; CDR2 reads SYDVKM. CDR3 residues: CASSLNRFSRDSRDLYEQYF. In DNA form, the CDR3 reads TGTGCCAGCAGTTTGAACCGCTTCTCCCGGGACTCCCGAGATCTCTACGAGCAGTACTTC.

The chain joins TRBV3-1 to TRBJ2-7, with D unresolved. Trimming removed 1 base at V and 5 bases at J, with 18 bases between. CDR1 and CDR2 from the germline V gene are LGHDT and YNNKEL (reference sequence). The CDR3 covers 16 residues. The CDR3 here is CASSQAFLKDHHEQYF. The DNA for the CDR3 is TGTGCCAGCAGCCAAGCTTTCCTCAAGGACCACCACGAGCAGTACTTC.

A few counts support this clonotype. The junction shows a germline mismatch at one end, possibly a read error. The rearrangement uses TRBV5-6 and TRBJ1-5, with a weak D call TRBD1 (5 bases). CDR3 size: 10 residues. From germline, CDR1 is SGHDT and CDR2 YYEEEE. The CDR3 is CGGKNQPQHF. The CDR3 coding sequence is TGCGGGGGGAAAAATCAGCCCCAGCATTTT.

The table lists this clonotype with a few counts. V and J are TRBV4-3 and TRBJ2-5; 10 bases line up with TRBD2. CDR3 length: 16 residues. Germline V gene sequence: CDR1 LGHNA, CDR2 YSLEER. The junction had 7 bases not matched to a gene; V was cut back by 1 base and J by 5 bases. CDR3 sequence reads: CASSQVAGGIGETQYF. Written as DNA, the CDR3 is TGCGCCAGCAGCCAAGTAGCGGGAGGTATCGGTGAGACCCAGTACTTC.

The chain recombines TRBV11-2 with TRBJ2-2, with D perhaps matching TRBD1 or TRBD2 (5 bases each). CDR3 length equals 14 residues. V was clipped by 4 bases and J by 6 bases, with 12 bases between them. The germline gives CDR1 SGHAT, CDR2 FQNNGV. Here the CDR3 reads CASSSGAAAGELFF. The CDR3 DNA reads as TGTGCCAGCAGCTCCGGGGCCGCCGCCGGGGAGCTGTTTTTT.

As for this clonotype: No conserved phenylalanine or tryptophan ends this CDR3, so it is likely a read error. This rearrangement joins TRBV3-1 to TRBJ1-4; weak D call: TRBD1 (6 bases). Germline V lookup: CDR1 LGHDT, CDR2 YNNKEL (reference sequence). V dropped 1 base and J dropped 2 bases, with 8 bases sitting between them. The CDR3 runs 15 residues. Written as DNA, the CDR3 is TGTGCCAGCAGCCAAGGGGACACGACTAATGAAAAACTGTTTTCT. This gives the protein CASSQGDTTNEKLFS.

The V call is TRBV9, the J call TRBJ2-7, with D hard to call. The CDR3 consists of 14 residues. Germline loops: CDR1 SGDLS, CDR2 YYNGEE. V lost 0 bases and J lost 1, with 8 bases in between. The CDR3 loop is CASSVGRRSYEQYF. The CDR3 coding sequence is TGTGCCAGCAGCGTAGGACGGCGTTCCTACGAGCAGTACTTC.

This clonotype has just a few counts. The V call is TRBV5-1, the J call TRBJ2-7, with TRBD2 matching 8 bases. V lost 4 bases to trimming and J lost 5 bases; unmatched junction nucleotides: 8. The CDR3 runs 14 residues. CDR1 and CDR2 (germline): SGHRS, YFSETQ. CDR3 residues: CASSPGTSGDEQYF. The CDR3 DNA is TGCGCCAGCAGCCCGGGAACTAGCGGAGACGAGCAGTACTTC.

The chain joins TRBV12-3 or TRBV12-4 to TRBJ2-7, with D possibly being TRBD1 or TRBD2 (5 bases each). The ends were cut back, 2 bases at V and 2 bases at J, with 7 bases in the middle. This CDR3 has 13 amino acids. The DNA for the CDR3 is TGTGCCAGCAGTTTATGGGGGACCTACGAGCAGTACGTC. Translated, it gives CASSLWGTYEQYV.

This clonotype was seen many times. The V and J genes are TRBV7-6 and TRBJ1-1; possibly TRBD1 for D (6 bases). Trimming cost V 3 bases and J 9 bases, with 8 bases left between them. Germline-derived CDR1 and CDR2 are SGHVS and FNYEAQ. The CDR3 covers 11 residues. As DNA, the CDR3 is TGTGCCAGCAGCTTGGGGGGCAAAGCTTTCTTT. It encodes CASSLGGKAFF.

The V and J genes are TRBV5-8 and TRBJ1-5; 10 bases align to TRBD1. Losses at the gene ends were 3 bases for V and 7 bases for J; bases not matched to a gene: 4. The CDR3 covers 14 residues. Germline CDR1 and CDR2: SGHTS and YDEGEE. The CDR3 bases are TGTGCCAGCAGCTCGACAGGGGGCGGGCAGCCCCAGCATTTT. It specifies CASSSTGGGQPQHF. The full variable domain, with the rest looked up from reference TRBV5-8 and TRBJ1-5, is EAGVTQSPTHLIKTRGQQATLRCSPISGHTSVYWYQQALGLGLQFLLWYDEGEERNRGNFPPRFSGRQFPNYSSELNVNALELEDSALYLCASSSTGGGQPQHFGDGTRLSIL.

This clonotype was detected ten times or more. The rearrangement uses TRBV28 and TRBJ2-7; the D gene is possibly TRBD1 (6 bases). Germline V gene sequence: CDR1 MDHEN, CDR2 SYDVKM. Trimming left V 2 bases short and J 4 bases short, with 15 bases between. The CDR3 covers 15 residues. The CDR3 DNA reads TGTGCCAGCAGTTTAGTGGACAGAGGGGGATACGAGCAGTACTTC. Translation: CASSLVDRGGYEQYF.

This clonotype has ten or more counts. The gene calls are TRBV28 and TRBJ2-1; maybe TRBD1 (5 bases). This CDR3 is 13 amino acids long. The germline gives CDR1 MDHEN, CDR2 SYDVKM. V gave up 8 bases and J gave up 7 bases, with 15 bases separating them. Here the CDR3 DNA reads TGTGCCAGCCCAGGGAAGGGGTCGAATGAGCAGTTCTTC. This sequence encodes CASPGKGSNEQFF.

On this clonotype: A read error may produce the germline difference seen at one junction end. The chain has TRBV7-7 and TRBJ1-3; TRBD1 matches 10 bases. The CDR3 is 16 residues long. Germline V gene sequence: CDR1 SSHAT, CDR2 FNYEAQ (reference sequence). The CDR3 loop is CASSPLGQGREDTIYF. DNA of the CDR3: TGTGCTAGCAGCCCGCTGGGACAGGGGCGAGAAGACACCATATATTTT.

This clonotype was observed at least ten times. The chain joins TRBV5-6 to TRBJ1-5, with TRBD1 matching over 9 bases. J gave up 4 bases and V 2 bases, and 4 bases lay outside the gene matches. This CDR3 is built from 15 residues. Germline lookup yields CDR1 SGHDT and CDR2 YYEEEE. This CDR3 is CASSLTGGWNQPQHF. The DNA for the CDR3 is TGTGCCAGCAGCTTAACAGGGGGCTGGAATCAGCCCCAGCATTTT.